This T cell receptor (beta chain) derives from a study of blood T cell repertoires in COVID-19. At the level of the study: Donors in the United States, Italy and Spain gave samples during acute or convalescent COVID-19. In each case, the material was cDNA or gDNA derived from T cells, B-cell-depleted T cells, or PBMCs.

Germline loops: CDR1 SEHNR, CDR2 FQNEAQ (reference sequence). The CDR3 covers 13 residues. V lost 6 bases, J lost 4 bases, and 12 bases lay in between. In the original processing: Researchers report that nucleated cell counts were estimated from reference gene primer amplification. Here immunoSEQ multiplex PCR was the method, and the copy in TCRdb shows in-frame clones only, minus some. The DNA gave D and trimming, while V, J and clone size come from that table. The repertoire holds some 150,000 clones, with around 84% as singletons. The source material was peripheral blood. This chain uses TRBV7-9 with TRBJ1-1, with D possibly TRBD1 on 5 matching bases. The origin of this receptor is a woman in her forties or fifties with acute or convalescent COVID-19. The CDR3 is CASRPTGSTEAFF. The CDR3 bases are TGTGCCAGCAGGCCCACAGGATCCACTGAAGCTTTCTTT. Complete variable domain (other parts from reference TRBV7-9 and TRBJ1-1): DTGVSQNPRHKITKRGQNVTFRCDPISEHNRLYWYRQTLGQGPEFLTYFQNEAQLEKSRLLSDRFSAERPKGSFSTLEIQRTEQGDSAMYLCASRPTGSTEAFFGQGTRLTVV.